The text below deals with one T cell receptor beta chain. The germline gene is not matched at one end of the junction; a read error may be the cause. Here immunoSEQ multiplex PCR was the method, and the copy in TCRdb shows in-frame clones only, minus some. The profile shows around 100,000 clones, approximately 90% of them singletons. Germline V gene data show CDR1 as SGDLS and CDR2 as YYNGEE. This CDR3 has 15 amino acids. This record comes from a study of blood T cell repertoires in COVID-19. The sequence came from a human donor with active COVID-19. The donor label of this sample is uncertain. The chain carries TRBV9 and TRBJ1-2; the D gene is possibly TRBD1 (5 bases). Sequenced sample: peripheral blood. The CDR3 region has the DNA TGTGCCAGCAGCGCGGACACCTTATCTAACTATGGCCACACCTTC. Amino acid sequence: CASSADTLSNYGHTF.